These T cell receptor beta chains were read from a single sample in a study of T cell responses to AZD1222 COVID-19 vaccine. Sequencing was performed with immunoSEQ multiplex PCR; in TCRdb, only in-frame clones are kept and a portion is missing. The sample has roughly 180,000 clones, around 90% seen once. The input for sequencing was peripheral blood, taken 28 days after the second AZD1222 dose. The receptors stem from an adult who received the AZD1222 COVID-19 vaccine. The conserved cysteine and the conserved F or W are not part of the CDR3 here.

j_call v_call cdr3_aa
TRBJ1-1 TRBV30 ACRLFGGGTEAF
TRBJ1-1 TRBV27 ASSLRGATEAF
TRBJ2-1 TRBV5-4 ASSLPRAEQF
TRBJ1-5 TRBV28 ASSLQGGNQPQH
TRBJ1-1 TRBV19 ASKRQLYTEAF
TRBJ2-2 TRBV29-1 SVDYGENTGELF
TRBJ1-5 TRBV3-1/TRBV3-2 ASSHRDQPQH
TRBJ2-3 TRBV18 ASSPGLAGTRTDTQY
TRBJ2-7 TRBV5-4 ASSLYRGYEQY
TRBJ2-7 TRBV7-6 ASSPSSGGSNYEQY
TRBJ1-1 TRBV30 AWTELVQGEVF
TRBJ2-5 TRBV5-8 ASSFTGQAQETQY
TRBJ2-2 TRBV6-4 ATSRLADGDTGELF
TRBJ2-7 TRBV5-5 ASLQGASYEQY
TRBJ2-7 TRBV6-5 ASSYSAGESYEQY
TRBJ2-3 TRBV19 ASRADRGRDTQY
TRBJ2-1 TRBV24-1 ATSAPGQVDNEQF
TRBJ1-5 TRBV30 AWSPGPRQGQPQH
TRBJ1-2 TRBV2 ASSEGSSNYGYT
TRBJ2-3 TRBV7-2 ASLAYPDTQY
TRBJ1-1 TRBV27 ASQGTEAF
TRBJ1-4 TRBV3-1/TRBV3-2 ASSRQGGNEKLF
TRBJ1-1 TRBV28 ASSLKPPTVNTEAF
TRBJ2-7 TRBV13 ASSLVLAGANYEQY
TRBJ1-1 TRBV6-5 ASERGGHMNTEAF
TRBJ2-2 TRBV11-2 ASSLDVVSTGELF
TRBJ2-5 TRBV11-2 ASSLNRGAETQY
TRBJ2-7 TRBV7-2 ASSLSPADGYEQY
TRBJ2-7 TRBV6-1 ASSELAGEGYEQY
TRBJ2-1 TRBV5-6 ASSLVVARYNEQF
TRBJ1-4 TRBV11-1 ASSATATNEKLF
TRBJ1-2 TRBV12-3/TRBV12-4 ASSTASYGYT
TRBJ2-5 TRBV25-1 ASSPPPGQETQY
TRBJ1-2 TRBV10-1 ASSAGTVYGYT
TRBJ1-4 TRBV10-3 AISTDGNEKLF
TRBJ2-2 TRBV5-6 ASSFTGVNTGELF
TRBJ2-5 TRBV4-2 ASSQLGQQAQETQY
TRBJ2-1 TRBV30 AWTKLAANEQF
TRBJ2-3 TRBV6-5 ASSPQVTNRDTQY
TRBJ1-5 TRBV19 ASSTWPDQPQH
TRBJ2-1 TRBV30 AWSGLAGDPDEQF
TRBJ2-1 TRBV18 ASSPQADWGHEQF
TRBJ2-1 TRBV24-1 ATSGWSPDSYNEQF
TRBJ1-2 TRBV12-3/TRBV12-4 ASSLQGDGVYT
TRBJ1-2 TRBV27 ASSPNQRSTGSNYGYT
TRBJ2-1 TRBV6-5 ASSYQGSEQF
TRBJ2-6 TRBV9 ASSPHLGTGAASGANVLT
TRBJ2-1 TRBV7-2 ASSLITGVREQF